The 30 T cell receptor beta chains given below trace back to one sample, sequenced in a study of post-analysis software for immune sequencing data. Study results and limitations: Roughly five TRBV segments appeared more often in patients than in controls, and TRBV5-6, TRBV5-1 and TRBV20-1 were among these.

Built from TCR beta cDNA, the libraries had unique molecular identifiers in them. TCRdb re-called the PCR reads with MiXCR, one entry per CDR3 protein. The table records fewer than 900,000 distinct CDR3 sequences, about 43% of them present only once. No antigen has been identified for these receptors. Material: blood. These receptors were collected from a girl aged 10-17 years with multiple sclerosis.

This rearrangement joins TRBV9 to TRBJ2-3, with D possibly being TRBD1 or TRBD2 (5 bases each). V lost 4 bases to trimming and J lost 4 bases, with 16 bases between them. This CDR3 has 15 residues. The germline V gene encodes CDR1 SGDLS and CDR2 YYNGEE. CDR3 sequence: CASSPHRDDSDTQYF. Written as DNA, the CDR3 is TGTGCCAGCAGCCCCCACCGGGACGACTCAGATACGCAGTATTTT.

This chain connects TRBV6-5 to TRBJ2-1; 9 bases align to TRBD2. The CDR3 runs 14 residues. Germline CDR1 reads MNHEY; CDR2 reads SVGAGI. With V trimmed by 4 bases and J by 9 bases, 7 bases remained unmatched. CDR3 loop: CASSSPGLAVEQFF. The CDR3 bases are TGTGCCAGCAGTTCCCCGGGACTAGCTGTTGAGCAGTTCTTC.

V usage is TRBV6-1 and J usage is TRBJ2-5; D is tentatively TRBD1 or TRBD2 (5 bases each). The germline V gene encodes CDR1 MNHNS and CDR2 SASEGT. V was pared by 5 bases and J by 4 bases, with 17 bases between. The CDR3 extends over 15 amino acids. For the CDR3, the DNA is TGTGCCAGCAGTACTTCCGGGGCCCGGGGAGAGACCCAGTACTTC. This translates into CASSTSGARGETQYF.

This clonotype appeared many times. The V and J genes are TRBV7-2 and TRBJ2-5; 9 bases match TRBD2. Losses at the gene ends were 5 bases for V and 1 base for J; bases not matched to a gene: 11. The CDR3 spans 17 residues. Germline V gives CDR1 SGHTA, CDR2 FQGNSA. CDR3 nucleotides: TGTGCCAGCAGCCAGGGGCGACTAGCGGTCTTCCAAGAGACCCAGTACTTC. Translated: CASSQGRLAVFQETQYF.

V gene TRBV12-3 or TRBV12-4 combines with J gene TRBJ1-5; D not resolved. The CDR3 is 12 amino acids. The V end lost 8 bases, the J end lost 7 bases, and 12 bases lay between the germline ends. In DNA, the CDR3 is TGTGCCAGCGGAAGGAGTTCACAGCCCCAGCATTTT. Translating gives CASGRSSQPQHF.

The rearrangement links TRBV6-1 to TRBJ2-3, with 10 bases fitting TRBD2. Germline V CDR1 and CDR2: MNHNS, SASEGT. After removal of 8 bases from V and 4 bases from J, the junction contained 12 bases not matched to a gene. This CDR3 region has 16 residues. Written as DNA, the CDR3 is TGTGCCAGCCCGGAGGGGAGGACTAGCGGCCCAGATACGCAGTATTTT. Protein: CASPEGRTSGPDTQYF.

The V call is TRBV12-3 or TRBV12-4, the J call TRBJ2-1; D uncertain. This CDR3 has 15 residues. The germline V and J ends were trimmed by 1 base and 4 bases, with 11 bases remaining between them. The CDR3 DNA is TGTGCCAGCAGTTTAGTGTCCGGAAGATACAATGAGCAGTTCTTC. Translating gives CASSLVSGRYNEQFF.

The rearrangement links TRBV2 to TRBJ1-4, with unresolved D. CDR3 length: 14 residues. Trimming stripped 3 bases from V and 4 bases from J, with 9 bases between. The germline V gene encodes CDR1 SNHLY and CDR2 FYNNEI. The CDR3, as DNA: TGTGCCAGCAGTGATTCCGGGATTAATGAAAAACTGTTTTTT. Encoded protein: CASSDSGINEKLFF.

In this sample, this clonotype turned up a few times. This chain joins TRBV29-1 and TRBJ2-1; maybe TRBD1 (6 bases). The CDR3 contains 13 residues. Germline V gene lookup returns CDR1 SQVTM and CDR2 ANQGSEA. With 4 bases removed from V and 5 bases from J, the gap between germline ends came to 12 bases. The CDR3 here is CSVAGVGNNEQFF. In nucleotides, the CDR3 is TGCAGCGTTGCAGGGGTAGGGAACAATGAGCAGTTCTTC.

In DNA form, the CDR3 reads TGCGCCAGCAGAAAAACGGGACAGGGGAACACTGAAGCTTTCTTT. It is translated as CASRKTGQGNTEAFF. The genes are TRBV5-1 and TRBJ1-1, with TRBD1 matching 9 bases. V gave up 5 bases and J gave up 1 base; unmatched junction bases: 6. Germline V gives CDR1 SGHRS, CDR2 YFSETQ. The CDR3 runs to 15 residues.

This clonotype has a handful of counts. The chain carries TRBV12-3 or TRBV12-4 and TRBJ2-1; possibly TRBD2 for D (5 bases). The CDR3 has 15 amino acids. Trimming stripped 4 bases from V and 7 bases from J, with 17 bases between. The chain's CDR3 is CASSSAAGHGNEQFF. In DNA form, the CDR3 reads TGTGCCAGCAGTTCGGCGGCGGGCCATGGGAATGAGCAGTTCTTC.

The chain joins TRBV2 to TRBJ2-4; weak D call: TRBD1 (5 bases). TRBJ2-7 matches the DNA end more closely, so the J call is doubtful. This CDR3 contains 13 residues. The germline CDR1 and CDR2 sequences are SNHLY and FYNNEI. CDR3 residues: CASSQELGLEQYF. The CDR3 DNA follows: TGTGCCAGCAGCCAGGAACTGGGGCTCGAGCAGTACTTC.

Points on this clonotype: A read error may account for a junction end that differs from germline. The chain combines TRBV25-1 with TRBJ2-5; D possibly corresponds to TRBD2 (6 bases). Germline CDR1 and CDR2: MGHDK and SYGVNS. There are 16 residues in the CDR3. CDR3 bases: TGTACCAGCAGTCCCCAGGACTACACAATCCAAGAGACCCAGTACTTC. It codes for CTSSPQDYTIQETQYF.

The chain links TRBV6-2 or TRBV6-3 to TRBJ1-6; weak D call: TRBD1 (6 bases). This CDR3 comprises 16 residues. Germline V lookup: CDR1 MNHEY, CDR2 SVGEGT. The V gene lost 2 bases and the J gene lost 10 bases, with 18 bases spanning the gap. CDR3 loop: CASSYRLQQGYSPLHF. The CDR3 DNA is TGTGCCAGCAGTTACCGATTACAACAGGGATACTCACCCCTCCACTTT.

This chain links TRBV18 with TRBJ2-1, with no clear D. Germline CDR1 is KGHSH and CDR2 is LQKENI. This CDR3 has 13 amino acids. V shed 2 bases and J shed 3 bases, with 5 bases lying between them. In DNA form, the CDR3 reads TGTGCCAGCTCACCATCGAACTACAATGAGCAGTTCTTC. Amino acids: CASSPSNYNEQFF.

The rearrangement links TRBV29-1 to TRBJ2-3; D gene ambiguous. The CDR3 loop spans 12 amino acids. The V and J ends lost 7 bases and 6 bases respectively, with 14 bases between them. Per the germline V gene, CDR1 is SQVTM and CDR2 is ANQGSEA. The CDR3 is CSARRTYDTQYF. CDR3 sequence (DNA): TGCAGCGCCCGGAGAACATATGATACGCAGTATTTT.

The rearrangement links TRBV9 to TRBJ2-3; D uncertain. The CDR3 contains 13 residues. Trimming cost V 2 bases and J 5 bases, with 9 bases left between them. Germline V lookup: CDR1 SGDLS, CDR2 YYNGEE. The CDR3 is CASSVTERDTQYF. In DNA form, the CDR3 reads TGTGCCAGCAGCGTCACCGAGCGAGATACGCAGTATTTT. The full variable domain, its missing parts supplied by reference TRBV9 and TRBJ2-3, is DSGVTQTPKHLITATGQRVTLRCSPRSGDLSVYWYQQSLDQGLQFLIQYYNGEERAKGNILERFSAQQFPDLHSELNLSSLELGDSALYFCASSVTERDTQYFGPGTRLTVL.

The V and J genes are TRBV29-1 and TRBJ2-5; 11 bases are shared with TRBD1. The J call may be in error: the DNA end matches TRBJ2-7 better. Germline-derived CDR1 and CDR2 are SQVTM and ANQGSEA. This CDR3 contains 12 residues. CDR3 coding DNA: TGCAGCGCTGGGACAGGGGGCTACGAGCAGTACTTC. It codes for CSAGTGGYEQYF.

The rearrangement joins TRBV7-2 to TRBJ1-2; possibly TRBD1 for D (6 bases). Germline-derived CDR1 and CDR2 are SGHTA and FQGNSA. V shed 5 bases and J shed 6 bases, with 22 bases lying between them. This CDR3 spans 16 amino acids. CDR3 DNA: TGTGCCAGCAGCCTTCAGTGGTCAAGCGGGGGCAATGGCTACACCTTC. It yields the protein CASSLQWSSGGNGYTF.

The rearrangement joins TRBV9 to TRBJ2-5, with D uncertain. Germline V gives CDR1 SGDLS, CDR2 YYNGEE. V was pared by 0 bases and J by 5 bases, with 17 bases between. This CDR3 has 16 residues. The chain's CDR3 is CASSVGVGSLPETQYF. CDR3 DNA: TGTGCCAGCAGCGTAGGAGTAGGTTCCCTTCCGGAGACCCAGTACTTC.

V and J are TRBV6-2 or TRBV6-3 and TRBJ1-1; perhaps TRBD1 as D (5 bases). Germline-derived CDR1 and CDR2 are MNHEY and SVGEGT. Trimming cost V 6 bases and J 1 base, with 12 bases left between them. CDR3 length equals 14 residues. The CDR3 DNA reads as TGTGCCAGCAGCCCGGGACCCCGGAACACTGAAGCTTTCTTT. Protein sequence: CASSPGPRNTEAFF.

To note about this clonotype: At one end the junction does not follow the germline gene, possibly because of a read error. V is TRBV7-9 and J is TRBJ1-2; maybe TRBD1 (6 bases). The V gene's germline CDR1 is SEHNR and CDR2 FQNEAQ (reference sequence). The CDR3 extends over 16 amino acids. CDR3 loop: CTSSARLGTIPWGYTF. The CDR3 coding sequence is TGTACCAGCAGCGCCCGGTTGGGGACAATCCCGTGGGGCTACACCTTC.

The sample holds a few counts of this clonotype. CDR3 residues: CASSLGPPGTQYF. The CDR3 region has the DNA TGTGCCAGCAGCTTAGGACCCCCTGGTACGCAGTATTTT. The J gene is TRBJ2-3, the V gene TRBV11-2; no clear D gene. The CDR3 is 13 amino acids. CDR1 and CDR2 (germline): SGHAT, FQNNGV. V lost 1 base and J 8 bases, leaving 10 bases between the germline ends.

The chain recombines TRBV7-2 with TRBJ2-1; 11 bases are shared with TRBD1. V lost 5 bases to trimming and J lost 4 bases; unmatched junction nucleotides: 4. The CDR3 is made up of 15 amino acids. From germline, CDR1 is SGHTA and CDR2 FQGNSA. CDR3 bases: TGTGCCAGCAGCGCGGACAGGGGGCATTACAATGAGCAGTTCTTC. It specifies CASSADRGHYNEQFF.

This clonotype was detected many times. The chain is built from TRBV5-1 and TRBJ2-5; the D is unclear. CDR1 and CDR2 from the germline V gene are SGHRS and YFSETQ. The CDR3 runs to 12 residues. The germline V and J ends were trimmed by 4 bases and 5 bases, with 9 bases remaining between them. The DNA for the CDR3 is TGCGCCAGCAGCGGCTCGAGGGAGACCCAGTACTTC. Protein: CASSGSRETQYF.

The chain is built from TRBV7-3 and TRBJ1-1; TRBD1 is a possible D gene (5 bases). The CDR3 length is 16 residues. Per the germline V gene, CDR1 is SGHTA and CDR2 is FQGTGA. V lost 5 bases and J 4 bases, leaving 20 bases between the germline ends. Here the CDR3 DNA reads TGTGCCAGCAGCCCCCAGGCGGTGCGGGGCGGCACTGAAGCTTTCTTT. Its protein is CASSPQAVRGGTEAFF.

This clonotype was detected a few times. This chain joins TRBV27 and TRBJ2-7; possible D gene TRBD1, 6 bases. CDR1 is MNHEY and CDR2 is SMNVEV in the germline V gene (reference sequence). V gave up 4 bases and J gave up 1 base, with 14 bases separating them. This CDR3 is built from 15 residues. The CDR3 sequence is CASSSTGFGSYEQYF. Written as DNA, the CDR3 is TGTGCCAGCAGTTCAACAGGGTTCGGGTCCTACGAGCAGTACTTC.

The chain has TRBV12-3 or TRBV12-4 and TRBJ2-7; 12 bases agree with TRBD1. The J call may be wrong; the DNA end is better matched by TRBJ2-5. CDR3 size: 16 residues. The CDR3 protein is CASSTPGTGGEETQYF. CDR3 DNA: TGTGCCAGCAGCACCCCCGGGACAGGGGGCGAGGAGACCCAGTACTTC.

A few counts support this clonotype. This rearrangement joins TRBV6-6 to TRBJ2-1; TRBD2 matches 10 bases. The V and J ends lost 5 bases and 5 bases, in that order; junction bases with no gene match: 12. Germline values: CDR1 MNHNY, CDR2 SVGAGI (reference sequence). This CDR3 spans 17 amino acids. As DNA, the CDR3 is TGTGCCAGCAGTACCTCCTCGAGCGGGAGGGATAACAATGAGCAGTTCTTC. Residues: CASSTSSSGRDNNEQFF.

This chain joins TRBV12-3 or TRBV12-4 and TRBJ1-1; 7 nucleotides align to TRBD1. The CDR3 is 17 residues long. Losses at the gene ends were 1 base for V and 7 bases for J; bases not matched to a gene: 15. This chain's CDR3 is CASSLVLRDRQVNEAFF. CDR3 DNA: TGTGCCAGCAGTTTAGTGTTGAGGGACAGACAAGTTAATGAAGCTTTCTTT.